The 19 T cell receptor beta chains below all came from one sample that was sequenced in a study of Ad26.COV2.S vaccination and SARS-CoV-2 variants. The treatment here: around 19 received Ad26.COV2.S at low or high dose, single or two shots; 5 received placebo; per-sample allocation not given. Day 63 following the first vaccine or placebo injection was when the samples were taken. The repertoire was sequenced with immunoSEQ multiplex PCR; TCRdb's copy has only in-frame clones and lacks some. The sample has 380,000 or so clones, approximately 86% seen once. Sequenced here: peripheral blood, sampled in a trial of Ad26.COV2.S vaccine versus placebo. The receptors originated from a person between 18 and 59 years old who received the Ad26.COV2.S COVID-19 vaccine or a placebo.

The count of this clone is one. Here the CDR3 reads CASSGTGVTEAFF. In nucleotides, the CDR3 is TGTGCCAGCAGTGGGACAGGGGTCACTGAAGCTTTCTTT. The chain joins TRBV7-8 to TRBJ1-1; TRBD1 agrees at 10 bases. Germline loops: CDR1 SGHVS, CDR2 FQNEAQ. There are 13 residues in the CDR3. Trimming took 6 bases from V and 4 from J; bases not matched to a gene: 2.

CDR3 protein: CASNPGQTTDTQYF. CDR3 DNA: TGTGCCAGCAACCCCGGACAGACTACAGATACGCAGTATTTT. The chain couples TRBV2 to TRBJ2-3; possible D gene TRBD1, 6 bases. Germline V CDR1 and CDR2: SNHLY, FYNNEI. V lost 7 bases and J lost 3, with 14 bases in between. This CDR3 comprises 14 residues. Using reference TRBV2 and TRBJ2-3 for the parts outside the CDR3, the full variable domain is EPEVTQTPSHQVTQMGQEVILRCVPISNHLYFYWYRQILGQKVEFLVSFYNNEISEKSEIFDDQFSVERPDGSNFTLKIRSTKLEDSAMYFCASNPGQTTDTQYFGPGTRLTVL.

This sequence joins TRBV19 and TRBJ2-3; tentative D call: TRBD2 (7 bases). Germline-derived CDR1 and CDR2 are LNHDA and SQIVND (reference sequence). Deletions cut 5 bases from V and 0 bases from J, with 12 bases between. This CDR3 is 15 amino acids long. The CDR3 DNA follows: TGTGCCAGTAGTGCCGGGGGGCGGAGCACAGATACGCAGTATTTT. This translates into CASSAGGRSTDTQYF.

DNA for the CDR3: TGTGCCAGCTCACCAGGATACAATGAGCAGTTCTTC. This encodes CASSPGYNEQFF. The chain links TRBV18 to TRBJ2-1, with D hard to call. V was pared by 2 bases and J by 4 bases, with 3 bases between. CDR3 length: 12 amino acids. Germline assignment: CDR1 KGHSH and CDR2 LQKENI.

The V gene is TRBV10-2, the J gene TRBJ2-4; a weak D match, TRBD1 (8 bases). Per the germline V gene, CDR1 is WSHSY and CDR2 is SAAADI. V was cut by 5 bases and J by 8 bases, with 13 bases left in between. The CDR3 loop spans 13 amino acids. CDR3 residues: CASSQQGGDIQYF. Written as DNA, the CDR3 is TGCGCCAGCAGTCAACAGGGGGGGGACATTCAGTACTTC.

The genes are TRBV11-1 and TRBJ2-2, with 7 positions matching TRBD2. This CDR3 is built from 14 residues. The V and J ends lost 5 bases and 5 bases, in that order; junction bases with no gene match: 5. Germline-derived CDR1 and CDR2 are SGHAT and FQDESV (reference sequence). This chain's CDR3 is CASSLGGVTGELFF. The CDR3 DNA sequence: TGTGCCAGCAGCCTTGGGGGGGTGACCGGGGAGCTGTTTTTT.

The J gene is TRBJ1-5, the V gene TRBV27; tentatively, D is TRBD1 (5 bases). This CDR3 has 14 residues. The germline V gene has CDR1 MNHEY and CDR2 SMNVEV (reference sequence). V was trimmed by 6 bases and J by 2 bases, leaving 11 bases between them. The CDR3 sequence: CASSIQGGNQPQHF. The CDR3 region has the DNA TGTGCCAGCAGCATCCAGGGTGGCAATCAGCCCCAGCATTTT.

The chain employs TRBV14 and TRBJ2-3; 8 nucleotides align to TRBD2. CDR1 and CDR2 from the germline V gene are SGHDN and FVKESK. With V trimmed by 3 bases and J by 0 bases, 11 bases remained unmatched. CDR3 size: 18 residues. The CDR3 sequence is CASSQAFGLARSTDTQYF. The CDR3 nucleotides are TGTGCCAGCAGCCAGGCCTTTGGACTAGCCCGTAGCACAGATACGCAGTATTTT.

This clone was observed a single time. The chain couples TRBV6-2 or TRBV6-3 to TRBJ2-3; a weak D match, TRBD1 (6 bases). V lost 4 bases, J lost 0 bases, and 17 bases lay in between. CDR1 and CDR2 from the germline V gene are MNHEY and SVGEGT. CDR3 length: 17 residues. CDR3 nucleotides: TGTGCCAGCAGTTCCGGGACAAGCCCCCTTAGCACAGATACGCAGTATTTT. This gives the protein CASSSGTSPLSTDTQYF.

This clone was observed once. This chain uses TRBV30 with TRBJ2-7, with 10 bases identical to TRBD2. The V segment lost 5 bases and the J segment 7 bases; nucleotides outside the gene matches: 14. Looked up from germline, CDR1 is GTSNPN and CDR2 is SVGIG (reference sequence). This CDR3 has 15 residues. The CDR3 spells CAWSLLAGVSGEQYF. The CDR3 coding sequence is TGTGCCTGGTCCCTCCTAGCGGGAGTATCAGGGGAGCAGTACTTC.

The chain joins TRBV7-2 to TRBJ2-5; D may be TRBD1 or TRBD2 (5 bases each). This CDR3 is built from 14 residues. Germline assignment: CDR1 SGHTA and CDR2 FQGNSA. V was shortened by 4 bases and J by 5 bases, with 14 bases between the two germline ends. The CDR3 coding sequence is TGTGCCAGCAGCTCCCCCCGGGGCGGGGAGACCCAGTACTTC. Translating gives CASSSPRGGETQYF.

Here the CDR3 reads CASSWTGQHTEAFF. As DNA, the CDR3 is TGTGCCAGCAGTTGGACAGGGCAGCACACTGAAGCTTTCTTT. The rearrangement uses TRBV27 and TRBJ1-1, with 8 bases identical to TRBD1. The V gene end was trimmed by 4 bases and the J gene end by 3 bases; junction bases not matched to a gene: 4. Per the germline V gene, CDR1 is MNHEY and CDR2 is SMNVEV (reference sequence). The CDR3 is 14 amino acids.

The chain has TRBV7-9 and TRBJ2-7; the match to TRBD1 covers 7 bases. The CDR3 sequence is 15 residues long. Trimming cost V 1 base and J 0 bases; bases outside gene matches: 3. Germline loops: CDR1 SEHNR, CDR2 FQNEAQ (reference sequence). The CDR3 protein is CASSLEWDSSYEQYF. As DNA, the CDR3 is TGTGCCAGCAGCTTAGAATGGGACAGCTCCTACGAGCAGTACTTC.

This clone was seen only once. The chain links TRBV13 to TRBJ1-1, with TRBD1 as a possible D gene (5 bases). V dropped 3 bases and J dropped 1 base, with 12 bases sitting between them. Germline CDR1 PRHDT, CDR2 FYEKMQ (reference sequence). CDR3 length equals 15 residues. Here the CDR3 reads CASSLGGGKNTEAFF. In DNA, the CDR3 is TGTGCCAGCAGCTTGGGCGGGGGGAAGAACACTGAAGCTTTCTTT.

This clone was observed a single time. The chain couples TRBV19 to TRBJ1-3; D is uncertain. Trimming cost V 4 bases and J 1 base, with 11 bases left between them. CDR1 LNHDA and CDR2 SQIVND come from the germline V gene (reference sequence). This CDR3 spans 15 amino acids. In DNA form, the CDR3 reads TGTGCCAGTAGTACATCGGGGTTTTCTGGAAACACCATATATTTT. Encoded protein: CASSTSGFSGNTIYF.

This chain joins TRBV6-6 and TRBJ2-2; D may be TRBD1 (6 bases). The CDR3 consists of 16 residues. Germline V gene lookup returns CDR1 MNHNY and CDR2 SVGAGI (reference sequence). V was clipped by 7 bases and J by 5 bases, with 20 bases between them. The CDR3 sequence is CASKTWGPGRTGELFF. The CDR3 nucleotides are TGTGCCAGCAAAACATGGGGGCCAGGGCGGACCGGGGAGCTGTTTTTT.

In its sample, this clone was seen a few times. The V call is TRBV7-9, the J call TRBJ1-1; D gene uncertain. Germline lookup yields CDR1 SEHNR and CDR2 FQNEAQ (reference sequence). This CDR3 has 14 amino acids. The V end was cut by 1 base, the J end by 3 bases, with 9 bases between. CDR3: CASSLDVGDTEAFF. In DNA form, the CDR3 reads TGTGCCAGCAGCTTAGACGTCGGGGACACTGAAGCTTTCTTT.

The rearrangement links TRBV29-1 to TRBJ2-3; D ambiguous. Trimming stripped 6 bases from V and 6 bases from J, with 10 bases between. CDR3 length equals 11 residues. Germline CDR1 is SQVTM and CDR2 is ANQGSEA. CDR3 DNA sequence: TGCAGCGTGGGTTCCGTGGATACGCAGTATTTT. Its translation: CSVGSVDTQYF.

The chain has TRBV11-2 and TRBJ1-5, with D tentatively TRBD1 (5 bases). The V gene lost 1 base and the J gene lost 6 bases, with 10 bases spanning the gap. Germline V CDR1 and CDR2: SGHAT, FQNNGV. CDR3 size: 14 residues. CDR3: CASSLAGQGQPQHF. The CDR3 region has the DNA TGTGCCAGCAGCTTAGCAGGGCAGGGTCAGCCCCAGCATTTT.